These 12 T cell receptor beta chains came from one sample sequenced in a study of OX40 agonist ivuxolimab in advanced cancers. The repertoire was sequenced with immunoSEQ multiplex PCR; TCRdb's copy has only in-frame clones and lacks some. The data show 45,000 to 60,000 clones, with approximately 83% seen just once and roughly 1.5% held by the top ten. The material sequenced was CD4+ or CD8+ T cells sorted from blood, taken in a trial of the OX40 agonist ivuxolimab. The receptors were gathered from an adult with an advanced solid tumor such as melanoma, head and neck, liver or kidney cancer.

The chain recombines TRBV2 with TRBJ1-5; weak D call: TRBD1 (5 bases). Trimming took off 6 bases at V and 0 bases at J, with 12 bases between the two ends. The CDR3 runs 15 residues. In germline, CDR1 is SNHLY, CDR2 FYNNEI. CDR3 region: CASSKDSYSNQPQHF. The CDR3 DNA is TGTGCCAGCAGCAAAGACAGCTATAGCAATCAGCCCCAGCATTTT.

This chain joins TRBV5-1 and TRBJ2-3; 8 nucleotides line up with TRBD1. The CDR3 has 15 residues. V dropped 1 base and J dropped 1; count of bases not matched to a gene: 2. Germline V gene lookup returns CDR1 SGHRS and CDR2 YFSETQ. The CDR3 DNA is TGCGCCAGCAGCTTGCCGACAGGGGGCACAGATACGCAGTATTTT. It is translated as CASSLPTGGTDTQYF.

The rearrangement links TRBV19 to TRBJ1-3; D might be TRBD1 (5 bases). V was shortened by 6 bases and J by 3 bases, with 9 bases between the two germline ends. CDR3 size: 13 residues. In germline, CDR1 is LNHDA, CDR2 SQIVND (reference sequence). CDR3 amino acids: CASRGVVGNTIYF. The CDR3 nucleotides read TGTGCCAGTAGGGGGGTAGTTGGAAACACCATATATTTT.

V gene TRBV18 combines with J gene TRBJ1-2, with D maybe TRBD1 (6 bases). CDR1 and CDR2 from the germline V gene are KGHSH and LQKENI. The CDR3 runs 15 residues. V lost 4 bases and J lost 6, with 18 bases in between. The DNA for the CDR3 is TGTGCCAGCTCACTTACCCGACAGGAGCTTGATGGCTACACCTTC. Translating it yields CASSLTRQELDGYTF. Together with reference TRBV18 and TRBJ1-2, the CDR3 gives the full variable domain: NAGVMQNPRHLVRRRGQEARLRCSPMKGHSHVYWYRQLPEEGLKFMVYLQKENIIDESGMPKERFSAEFPKEGPSILRIQQVVRGDSAAYFCASSLTRQELDGYTFGSGTRLTVV.

This clone is a singleton in its sample. The V call is TRBV7-2, the J call TRBJ2-7, with 9 bases aligning to TRBD1. The CDR3 length is 15 residues. CDR1 is SGHTA, CDR2 FQGNSA, per germline. Germline trimming cut 6 bases from V and 2 bases from J; bases unmatched to any gene: 8. In DNA form, the CDR3 reads TGTGCCAGCAGAGTAACAGGGGGCTCGACCTACGAGCAGTACTTC. Translating it yields CASRVTGGSTYEQYF.

V is TRBV30 and J is TRBJ1-1; TRBD1 matches 10 bases. CDR1 is GTSNPN and CDR2 is SVGIG in the germline V gene (reference sequence). J was trimmed by 2 bases and V by 4 bases; bases with no gene match: 7. The CDR3 consists of 15 residues. CDR3 amino acids: CAWKGDRGLNTEAFF. The CDR3 nucleotides are TGTGCCTGGAAAGGGGACAGGGGACTAAACACTGAAGCTTTCTTT. Full variable domain (remainder filled in from reference TRBV30 and TRBJ1-1): SQTIHQWPATLVQPVGSPLSLECTVEGTSNPNLYWYRQAAGRGLQLLFYSVGIGQISSEVPQNLSASRPQDRQFILSSKKLLLSDSGFYLCAWKGDRGLNTEAFFGQGTRLTVV.

The chain couples TRBV7-8 to TRBJ1-5; no clear D gene. CDR1 is SGHVS, CDR2 FQNEAQ, per germline. CDR3 length: 13 residues. V lost 6 bases and J 0 bases, leaving 6 bases between the germline ends. CDR3 sequence: CASRINSNQPQHF. CDR3 nucleotide sequence: TGTGCCAGCAGGATAAATAGCAATCAGCCCCAGCATTTT.

This rearrangement joins TRBV6-4 to TRBJ2-3; D possibly uses TRBD1 or TRBD2 (5 bases each). CDR1 is MRHNA, CDR2 SNTAGT, per germline. Trimming cost V 5 bases and J 0 bases, with 9 bases left between them. The CDR3 loop spans 14 amino acids. The DNA for the CDR3 is TGTGCCAGCAGTCCGGGGCCCAGCACAGATACGCAGTATTTT. Translation: CASSPGPSTDTQYF.

The chain has TRBV11-3 and TRBJ1-1; TRBD1 agrees at 8 bases. The ends lost 5 bases at V and 8 bases at J; junction bases unmatched: 13. This CDR3 spans 15 amino acids. Germline lookup yields CDR1 SGHNT and CDR2 YENEEA. CDR3 region: CASSKGTSGTGEAFF. CDR3 DNA: TGTGCCAGCAGCAAAGGGACCTCCGGGACAGGAGAAGCTTTCTTT.

J is TRBJ1-3 and V is TRBV30; a possible D gene is TRBD1 (5 bases). The CDR3 consists of 14 residues. V was shortened by 2 bases and J by 4 bases, with 12 bases between the two germline ends. The germline CDR1 and CDR2 sequences are GTSNPN and SVGIG (reference sequence). CDR3 amino acids: CAWSPGTAGNTIYF. The CDR3 DNA sequence: TGTGCCTGGAGTCCCGGGACGGCAGGAAACACCATATATTTT.

The chain carries TRBV6-1 and TRBJ1-5, with D uncertain. The CDR3 runs to 16 residues. V shed 4 bases and J shed 1 base, with 14 bases lying between them. Germline CDR1 reads MNHNS; CDR2 reads SASEGT. CDR3 DNA sequence: TGTGCCAGCAGTGTAACGGGCTGGGGAAGCAATCAGCCCCAGCATTTT. Encoded protein: CASSVTGWGSNQPQHF.

The table lists this clone with many counts. The gene calls are TRBV18 and TRBJ1-1, with unresolved D. The CDR3 extends over 14 amino acids. Germline V lookup: CDR1 KGHSH, CDR2 LQKENI. Deletions cut 4 bases from V and 9 bases from J, with 18 bases between. CDR3 residues: CASSRMDLDVKAFF. The CDR3 DNA sequence: TGTGCCAGCTCACGAATGGATCTTGACGTAAAAGCTTTCTTT.